A single sample gave rise to the 26 T cell receptor beta chains below, sequenced in a study of tumor-infiltrating lymphocytes in primary liver carcinoma. Making TCR beta cDNA involved approximately 510 ng total RNA and a constant-region primer. What produced the TCR beta libraries was three nested multiplex PCR rounds using slightly modified ARM-PCR. Investigators reported that the first two PCR rounds, at 10 cycles each, used TRBV1-TRBV30 forward primers with a C-beta reverse primer. TCRdb re-called the multiplex PCR reads with MiXCR, one entry per CDR3 protein. The table shows 300,000 to 400,000 distinct CDR3 sequences, with 65% occurring only once. In addition to blood RNA drawn from unsorted whole blood, germline DNA was extracted. Source material: peripheral blood. The receptors stem from a middle-aged man with primary liver carcinoma and hepatitis B virus infection.

As concerns this clonotype: A read error is likely, as this CDR3 ends without the conserved phenylalanine or tryptophan. V gene TRBV12-3 or TRBV12-4 combines with J gene TRBJ2-3, with D perhaps matching TRBD2 (5 bases). The CDR3 spans 14 residues. CDR3 residues: CASSFRGSTDMQYN. The CDR3 nucleotides are TGTGCCAGCAGTTTCCGGGGAAGCACAGATATGCAGTATAAT.

Comment on this clonotype: One junction end does not reproduce the germline sequence, and a read error may be involved. The V gene is TRBV4-2, the J gene TRBJ2-1; D remains unclear. The V gene's germline CDR1 is LGHNA and CDR2 YNFKEQ. The CDR3 is 13 amino acids. The CDR3 coding sequence is TGTACCAGCAGCCAAGACCAAACGGATGAGCAGTTCTTC. It translates to CTSSQDQTDEQFF.

In the case of this clonotype: A much larger clone differs from this one at a single base, so this may be a read error. This rearrangement joins TRBV6-1 to TRBJ1-3; D remains ambiguous. This CDR3 contains 14 residues. Trimming left V 6 bases short and J 0 bases short, with 9 bases between. The germline V gene has CDR1 MNHNS and CDR2 SASEGT. CDR3 coding DNA: TGTGCCAGCAGCATGACGACCTCTGGAAACACCATATATTTT. Protein sequence: CASSMTTSGNTIYF.

This clonotype was counted many times. The chain recombines TRBV29-1 with TRBJ2-2; 9 bases agree with TRBD2. CDR3 size: 14 residues. CDR1 and CDR2 (germline): SQVTM, ANQGSEA. V was pared by 1 base and J by 4 bases, with 1 base of the junction left unmatched. CDR3 in amino acids: CSVEGLAATGELFF. CDR3 nucleotides: TGCAGCGTTGAAGGACTAGCGGCCACCGGGGAGCTGTTTTTT.

For this clonotype: An end of the junction differs from the germline gene, which may be a read error. This chain uses TRBV11-2 with TRBJ2-4, with D perhaps given as TRBD1 or TRBD2 (5 bases each). Germline-derived CDR1 and CDR2 are SGHAT and FQNNGV. The CDR3 is 16 amino acids. In DNA, the CDR3 is TGTGCTAGCAGCTTAGTACGGGACCTCTCCAAAAACATTCGGTACTTC. Translation gives CASSLVRDLSKNIRYF.

At least ten counts were recorded for this clonotype. J is TRBJ2-1 and V is TRBV11-2; D assignment may be TRBD1 or TRBD2 (5 bases each). Germline V CDR1 and CDR2: SGHAT, FQNNGV. V gave up 4 bases and J gave up 4 bases, with 8 bases separating them. The CDR3 loop spans 13 amino acids. CDR3 sequence (DNA): TGTGCCAGCAGCTACGGGGCTTACAATGAGCAGTTCTTC. Its protein is CASSYGAYNEQFF.

The chain employs TRBV7-9 and TRBJ2-7, with D tentatively TRBD1 (6 bases). Trimming cost V 1 base and J 4 bases, with 11 bases left between them. There are 14 residues in the CDR3. The germline V gene encodes CDR1 SEHNR and CDR2 FQNEAQ (reference sequence). This chain's CDR3 is CASSLEQGVYEQYF. The DNA of the CDR3 is TGTGCCAGCAGCTTAGAACAGGGAGTTTACGAGCAGTACTTC.

About this clonotype itself: A much larger clone lies a single base off, so this may be a read error. The genes are TRBV6-1 and TRBJ1-2, with TRBD1 identical over 8 bases. Germline CDR1 MNHNS, CDR2 SASEGT. The CDR3 is 14 amino acids. Germline trimming cut 4 bases from V and 8 bases from J; bases unmatched to any gene: 9. CDR3 coding DNA: TGTGCCAGCAGTGTCCCGGACAGGGCAGACGGCTACACCTTC. It yields the protein CASSVPDRADGYTF.

This clonotype came up many times. The chain couples TRBV6-1 to TRBJ2-2; D perhaps matches TRBD2 (5 bases). From germline, CDR1 is MNHNS and CDR2 SASEGT. The CDR3 runs 12 residues. V lost 7 bases and J lost 3, with 6 bases in between. The CDR3 region has the DNA TGTGCCAGCAACGGGGACACCGGGGAGCTGTTTTTT. It translates to CASNGDTGELFF.

A note on this clonotype: This CDR3 is missing its conserved last phenylalanine or tryptophan, likely due to a read error. The J gene is TRBJ2-7, the V gene TRBV4-1; TRBD2 might be the D (5 bases). The CDR3 totals 14 residues. Germline V gene lookup returns CDR1 MGHRA and CDR2 YSYEKL. The CDR3, as DNA: TGCGCCAGCAGCCAAGAGGAGAGGGATCACGAACAGTACTTA. Translation gives CASSQEERDHEQYL.

There are many counts of this clonotype. The chain joins TRBV11-1 to TRBJ1-2; D unclear. Germline lookup yields CDR1 SGHAT and CDR2 FQDESV (reference sequence). The length of the CDR3 is 15 residues. With 5 bases removed from V and 1 base from J, the gap between germline ends came to 14 bases. The CDR3 DNA follows: TGTGCCAGCAGCCGAAACGTCGGGTTTAACTATGGCTACACCTTC. Amino acids: CASSRNVGFNYGYTF.

This clonotype was detected many times. The chain recombines TRBV6-6 with TRBJ2-1; no definite D call. Germline V gene data show CDR1 as MNHNY and CDR2 as SVGAGI (reference sequence). The V and J ends lost 0 bases and 2 bases respectively, with 8 bases between them. The CDR3 has 15 amino acids. CDR3 sequence (DNA): TGTGCCAGCAGTTACTCGTCCGGTCCCTACAATGAGCAGTTCTTC. Protein product: CASSYSSGPYNEQFF.

Comments on this clonotype: At one of its ends the junction is not consistent with the germline gene, which may arise from a read error. The rearrangement uses TRBV14 and TRBJ1-2; 7 positions match TRBD1. The germline V gene encodes CDR1 SGHDN and CDR2 FVKESK. The CDR3 covers 13 residues. The CDR3, as DNA: TGTGCTAGCAGCCAAGACAGGGAATATGGCTACACCTTC. It codes for CASSQDREYGYTF.

Comments on this clonotype: One base away lies a much larger clone, so this may be a sequencing read error. The CDR3 DNA reads TGTGCCAGCACAAGCGGGACTAACGGGAATTACAATGAGCAGTTCTTC. Translation gives CASTSGTNGNYNEQFF. The chain recombines TRBV5-8 with TRBJ2-1, with 7 nucleotides matching TRBD2. Germline values: CDR1 SGHTS, CDR2 YDEGEE. The V and J ends lost 6 bases and 4 bases, in that order; junction bases with no gene match: 13. This CDR3 spans 16 amino acids.

The J gene is TRBJ2-2, the V gene TRBV4-1, with D unclear. Germline assignment: CDR1 MGHRA and CDR2 YSYEKL. Between the trimmed V and J ends, which lost 2 bases and 8 bases, there was a span of 15 bases. CDR3 size: 15 residues. CDR3 nucleotide sequence: TGCGCCAGCAGCCAAAATTTTCAAGGTTCTGGGGAGCTGTTTTTT. It specifies CASSQNFQGSGELFF.

This clonotype was seen a handful of times. This chain connects TRBV4-1 to TRBJ1-6; D remains unclear. CDR1 MGHRA and CDR2 YSYEKL come from the germline V gene. V lost 0 bases and J 0 bases, leaving 9 bases between the germline ends. CDR3 size: 17 residues. Here the CDR3 reads CASSQEPRSSYNSPLHF. DNA for the CDR3: TGCGCCAGCAGCCAAGAACCGAGGAGCTCCTATAATTCACCCCTCCACTTT.

Note on this clonotype: A much larger clone sits a single nucleotide away, making a read error possible. The rearrangement links TRBV5-1 to TRBJ2-7; D is ambiguous. Germline assignment: CDR1 SGHRS and CDR2 YFSETQ. The CDR3 loop spans 13 amino acids. This chain's CDR3 is CASSRDMIYVQYF. In DNA form, the CDR3 reads TGCGCCAGCAGCCGTGACATGATCTACGTGCAGTACTTC.

This clonotype has a single count. The V call is TRBV28, the J call TRBJ1-5, with D maybe TRBD1 (5 bases). Trimming stripped 6 bases from V and 3 bases from J, with 6 bases between. Germline V gene lookup returns CDR1 MDHEN and CDR2 SYDVKM. The CDR3 sequence is 12 residues long. CDR3 region: CASRTANQPQHF. The CDR3 bases are TGTGCCAGCAGGACAGCCAATCAGCCCCAGCATTTT. Filled out from reference TRBV28 and TRBJ1-5, the complete variable domain reads DVKVTQSSRYLVKRTGEKVFLECVQDMDHENMFWYRQDPGLGLRLIYFSYDVKMKEKGDIPEGYSVSREKKERFSLILESASTNQTSMYLCASRTANQPQHFGDGTRLSIL.

Ten or more counts support this clonotype. The J gene is TRBJ2-7, the V gene TRBV11-2; 9 nucleotides match TRBD1. After removal of 5 bases from V and 7 bases from J, the junction contained 9 bases not matched to a gene. CDR1 and CDR2 from the germline V gene are SGHAT and FQNNGV. The length of the CDR3 is 14 residues. This chain's CDR3 is CASSPGTGLREQYF. The CDR3 DNA reads as TGTGCCAGCAGCCCCGGGACAGGGCTGAGGGAGCAGTACTTC.

As regards this clonotype: The junction does not match germline at one end; this may be a read error. This rearrangement joins TRBV11-2 to TRBJ2-2, with 9 bases matching TRBD1. CDR1 SGHAT and CDR2 FQNNGV come from the germline V gene. The CDR3 spans 13 residues. This CDR3 reads CATYRGLTGEPFF. For the CDR3, the DNA is TGTGCCACTTACAGGGGGCTTACCGGGGAGCCGTTTTTT.

With respect to this clonotype: At one boundary the junction diverges from the germline segment, which might be a read error. This sequence joins TRBV4-2 and TRBJ2-3; 10 bases match TRBD2. The CDR3 runs to 18 residues. Germline values: CDR1 LGHNA, CDR2 YNFKEQ. The chain's CDR3 is CAGSQVALLAGATDTHYF. The CDR3 bases are TGTGCCGGCAGCCAAGTGGCGCTTCTAGCGGGAGCGACAGATACGCACTATTTT.

This clonotype occurred a few times. This is likely a read error, given that the CDR3 carries no conserved phenylalanine or tryptophan at its end. This sequence joins TRBV5-5 and TRBJ2-2; no reliable D call. The CDR3 is 15 residues long. The V gene lost 4 bases and the J gene lost 1 base, with 11 bases spanning the gap. From germline, CDR1 is SGHKS and CDR2 YYEKEE (reference sequence). CDR3 region: CASSLARGNTGELFS. CDR3 in DNA: TGTGCCAGCAGCCTTGCACGCGGGAACACCGGGGAGCTGTTTTCT.

Concerning this clonotype itself: Being one base from a much bigger clone, this may be a read error. Here the CDR3 reads CASSQMSGQSSYNPPLHF. CDR3 bases: TGTGCCAGCAGCCAAATGTCCGGACAGAGCTCCTATAATCCACCCCTCCACTTT. The rearrangement joins TRBV4-2 to TRBJ1-6; TRBD1 is a possible D gene (6 bases). The CDR3 spans 18 residues. Germline V lookup: CDR1 LGHNA, CDR2 YNFKEQ.

The chain recombines TRBV11-2 with TRBJ2-7; 10 nucleotides agree with TRBD2. The germline gives CDR1 SGHAT, CDR2 FQNNGV. The CDR3 contains 15 residues. Trimming removed 3 bases from V and 9 bases from J; junction bases left unmatched: 11. Written as DNA, the CDR3 is TGTGCCAGCAGCTTTTTTTTAGCTAGCGGGGGATTGCAGTACTTC. Translated: CASSFFLASGGLQYF.

Details on this clonotype: The junction differs from germline at one of its ends, possibly a read error. The J gene is TRBJ2-7, the V gene TRBV6-5, with 7 bases identical to TRBD2. Germline V CDR1 and CDR2: MNHEY, SVGAGI. CDR3 length equals 13 residues. The chain's CDR3 is CASIRAGASEQNF. The DNA for the CDR3 is TGTGCCAGCATTCGTGCGGGAGCAAGTGAGCAGAACTTC.

On this clonotype itself: A read error may account for a junction end that differs from germline. J is TRBJ1-5 and V is TRBV11-2, with D possibly being TRBD1 (5 bases). Germline V CDR1 and CDR2: SGHAT, FQNNGV. The CDR3 loop spans 14 amino acids. CDR3 DNA sequence: TGTGCCAGCAGCCCGGGACTGGAAAATCAGCCCCGGCATTTT. Residues: CASSPGLENQPRHF.